This T cell receptor beta chain is from a study of CD8+ T cells in alopecia areata. Study context: Tofacitinib continued for 6 to 18 months and was then withheld for 6 months. Study-level points and caveats: Lesional tissue from the scalp (especially in alopecia totalis/universalis) showed higher clonality than normal scalp.

Treatment given: oral pan-JAK inhibitor, 5-10 mg twice daily. Lesional scalp punch biopsies and peripheral blood came from alopecia areata patients. Sorting of PBMCs yielded the CD4+ and CD8+ T cells. Once RNA had been extracted, it was reverse transcribed into cDNA to act as the sequencing template. The protocol was immunoSEQ multiplex PCR, while the TCRdb copy is restricted to in-frame clones and leaves out a portion. Among under 350,000 clones, over 45% were seen once, and the ten largest hold about 1.7%. The CDR3 has 13 amino acids. The V end was cut by 8 bases, the J end by 8 bases, with 19 bases between. Germline lookup yields CDR1 SQVTM and CDR2 ANQGSEA. This clone was seen many times. Its antigen is unknown.

This material consisted of CD4+ T cells sorted from blood, taken at week 24, from a patient treated with tofacitinib. The receptor was derived from a human donor with alopecia areata. V is TRBV29-1 and J is TRBJ1-3; a possible D gene is TRBD1 (6 bases). The DNA of the CDR3 is TGCAGCACCTCACAGGGCGCGGGGGACACCATATATTTT. The encoded protein is CSTSQGAGDTIYF.